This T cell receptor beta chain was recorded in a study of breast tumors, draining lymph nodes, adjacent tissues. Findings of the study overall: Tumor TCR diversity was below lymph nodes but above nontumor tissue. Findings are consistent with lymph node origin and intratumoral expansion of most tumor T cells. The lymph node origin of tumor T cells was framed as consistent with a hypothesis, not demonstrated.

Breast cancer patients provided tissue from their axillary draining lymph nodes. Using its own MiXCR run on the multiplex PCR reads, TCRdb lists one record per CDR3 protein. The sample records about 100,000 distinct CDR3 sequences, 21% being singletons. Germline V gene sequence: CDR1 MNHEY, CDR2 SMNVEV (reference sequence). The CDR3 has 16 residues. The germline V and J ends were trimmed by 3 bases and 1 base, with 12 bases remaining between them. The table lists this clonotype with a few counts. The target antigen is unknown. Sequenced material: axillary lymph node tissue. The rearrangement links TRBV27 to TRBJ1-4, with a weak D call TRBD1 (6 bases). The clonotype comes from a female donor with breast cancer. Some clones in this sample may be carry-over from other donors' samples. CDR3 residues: CASSFDRSGTNEKLFF. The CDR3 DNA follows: TGTGCCAGCAGTTTCGACAGGAGCGGAACTAATGAAAAACTGTTTTTT.